Shown below are 17 T cell receptor beta chains from a single sample sequenced in a study of OX40 agonist ivuxolimab in advanced cancers. Clones were sequenced by immunoSEQ multiplex PCR, and TCRdb holds only the in-frame ones, with some missing. The data hold fewer than 30,000 clones, with roughly 84% observed a single time. The material was CD4+ or CD8+ T cells sorted from blood, obtained in a trial of the OX40 agonist ivuxolimab. The receptors were sampled from an adult with an advanced solid tumor such as melanoma, head and neck, liver or kidney cancer.

The J gene is TRBJ2-7, the V gene TRBV2; no clear D. CDR1 and CDR2 (germline): SNHLY, FYNNEI. This CDR3 spans 14 amino acids. Trimming shortened V by 6 bases and J by 6 bases, and 18 bases separated the two germline ends. The CDR3 reads CASRAGRFEAEQYF. In nucleotides, the CDR3 is TGTGCCAGCAGAGCAGGCCGTTTCGAAGCCGAGCAGTACTTC.

This clone was observed once. The rearrangement uses TRBV19 and TRBJ2-5; no clear D gene. The J call may be wrong; the DNA end is better matched by TRBJ2-7. Germline V gene data show CDR1 as LNHDA and CDR2 as SQIVND (reference sequence). The CDR3 is 12 residues long. Here the CDR3 reads CASSPGTYEQYF. CDR3 DNA: TGTGCCAGTTCCCCAGGTACCTACGAGCAGTACTTC.

This clone was recorded once. This rearrangement joins TRBV10-3 to TRBJ2-7; 12 bases agree with TRBD2. CDR1 is ENHRY and CDR2 is SYGVKD in the germline V gene. There are 15 residues in the CDR3. V shed 6 bases, J shed 0 bases, and the junction held 3 bases outside the gene matches. The CDR3 sequence: CAIRPTSGSSYEQYF. CDR3 nucleotide sequence: TGTGCCATCAGGCCGACTAGCGGGAGCTCCTACGAGCAGTACTTC.

This sequence joins TRBV12-5 and TRBJ2-1; TRBD2 matches at 8 bases. J was trimmed by 4 bases and V by 6 bases; bases with no gene match: 11. CDR1 is LGHNT and CDR2 is FRNRAP in the germline V gene. The CDR3 is made up of 16 amino acids. The CDR3 sequence: CASGPAGLAEYNEQFF. The CDR3 nucleotides read TGTGCTAGTGGCCCCGCCGGACTAGCAGAGTACAATGAGCAGTTCTTC.

The genes are TRBV7-6 and TRBJ2-2; D may be TRBD1 or TRBD2 (5 bases each). CDR1 and CDR2 from the germline V gene are SGHVS and FNYEAQ. The CDR3 is made up of 15 amino acids. V lost 1 base, J lost 4 bases, and 10 bases lay in between. This CDR3 reads CASSLVRDLTGELFF. DNA for the CDR3: TGTGCCAGCAGCTTAGTTCGGGACCTCACCGGGGAGCTGTTTTTT.

In its sample, this clone was seen a few times. This chain joins TRBV28 and TRBJ2-1, with a possible D match to TRBD2 (6 bases). The CDR3 extends over 14 amino acids. V gave up 7 bases and J gave up 0 bases, with 10 bases separating them. CDR1 and CDR2 from the germline V gene are MDHEN and SYDVKM. The CDR3 region is CASTRESSYNEQFF. The CDR3 nucleotides read TGTGCCAGCACCCGGGAGAGCTCCTACAATGAGCAGTTCTTC.

This chain links TRBV6-1 with TRBJ2-7; TRBD1 matches 10 bases. Unmatched junction bases numbered 9, after V lost 6 bases and J lost 4 bases. The CDR3 is 15 residues long. Per the germline V gene, CDR1 is MNHNS and CDR2 is SASEGT. CDR3 in amino acids: CASSKGQGLNYEQYF. The DNA of the CDR3 is TGTGCCAGCAGCAAGGGACAGGGGCTTAATTACGAGCAGTACTTC.

This clone was seen just once. The chain joins TRBV29-1 to TRBJ1-4; maybe TRBD1 (5 bases). Germline V gene data show CDR1 as SQVTM and CDR2 as ANQGSEA. With 2 bases removed from V and 10 bases from J, the gap between germline ends came to 17 bases. This CDR3 has 14 residues. The CDR3, as DNA: TGCAGCGTTGAACCTGGGACCCAGGCCGGAAAACTGTTTTTT. It is translated as CSVEPGTQAGKLFF.

This chain links TRBV2 with TRBJ2-7; D uncertain. The V and J ends lost 3 bases and 3 bases respectively, with 9 bases between them. The germline V gene encodes CDR1 SNHLY and CDR2 FYNNEI. This CDR3 region has 13 residues. DNA for the CDR3: TGTGCCAGCAGTGAGTCTGGGTACTACGAGCAGTACTTC. Its protein is CASSESGYYEQYF.

The CDR3 nucleotides read TGTGCCAGCAGCTGGATGGCGGGAGGGCCTGATGAGCAGTTCTTC. As protein: CASSWMAGGPDEQFF. The chain is built from TRBV7-8 and TRBJ2-1, with 9 bases fitting TRBD2. V dropped 4 bases and J dropped 8; count of bases not matched to a gene: 9. CDR1 is SGHVS, CDR2 FQNEAQ, per germline. The CDR3 loop spans 15 amino acids.

The chain uses TRBV11-2 and TRBJ1-3; weak D call: TRBD1 (6 bases). CDR1 is SGHAT, CDR2 FQNNGV, per germline. V was cut by 0 bases and J by 3 bases, with 15 bases left in between. The CDR3 runs 17 residues. The DNA for the CDR3 is TGTGCCAGCAGCTTAGAGGGGGGCCCGGGAGATGGAAACACCATATATTTT. Its translation is CASSLEGGPGDGNTIYF. The whole variable domain, filled in from reference TRBV11-2 and TRBJ1-3, reads EAGVAQSPRYKIIEKRQSVAFWCNPISGHATLYWYQQILGQGPKLLIQFQNNGVVDDSQLPKDRFSAERLKGVDSTLKIQPAKLEDSAVYLCASSLEGGPGDGNTIYFGEGSWLTVV.

The chain is built from TRBV7-9 and TRBJ2-1; TRBD2 matches 11 bases. Germline CDR1 reads SEHNR; CDR2 reads FQNEAQ (reference sequence). The CDR3 is 17 amino acids. Losses at the gene ends were 6 bases for V and 8 bases for J; bases not matched to a gene: 15. The CDR3 region is CASRGGLAGGLVDEQFF. The DNA of the CDR3 is TGTGCCAGCAGGGGCGGCCTAGCGGGGGGTCTTGTCGATGAGCAGTTCTTC.

This rearrangement joins TRBV9 to TRBJ2-7; the D gene is possibly TRBD1 (5 bases). Germline V gives CDR1 SGDLS, CDR2 YYNGEE. The V end lost 0 bases, the J end lost 5 bases, and 12 bases lay between the germline ends. The CDR3 has 14 amino acids. CDR3 bases: TGTGCCAGCAGCGTAGGGGGCTCCCCCAACGAGCAGTACTTC. It codes for CASSVGGSPNEQYF.

The V call is TRBV28, the J call TRBJ1-1; the match to TRBD1 covers 8 bases. Germline values: CDR1 MDHEN, CDR2 SYDVKM. The CDR3 is 14 amino acids. The V and J ends lost 7 bases and 7 bases, in that order; junction bases with no gene match: 11. The CDR3 DNA follows: TGTGCCAGCAAGCACGACAGGGGAGGTATTGAAGCTTTCTTT. Amino acid sequence: CASKHDRGGIEAFF. Variable domain in full (rest from reference TRBV28 and TRBJ1-1): DVKVTQSSRYLVKRTGEKVFLECVQDMDHENMFWYRQDPGLGLRLIYFSYDVKMKEKGDIPEGYSVSREKKERFSLILESASTNQTSMYLCASKHDRGGIEAFFGQGTRLTVV.

The J gene is TRBJ2-7, the V gene TRBV6-6, with TRBD2 identical over 8 bases. The V gene's germline CDR1 is MNHNY and CDR2 SVGAGI (reference sequence). Trimming took 2 bases from V and 0 from J; bases not matched to a gene: 3. This CDR3 is 15 amino acids long. DNA of the CDR3: TGTGCCAGCAGTTACGAGCGGGGGAGCTCCTACGAGCAGTACTTC. Translation: CASSYERGSSYEQYF.

This clone was counted between two and nine times. The V call is TRBV7-7, the J call TRBJ2-3; D could derive from TRBD1 or TRBD2 (6 bases each). The germline gives CDR1 SSHAT, CDR2 FNYEAQ (reference sequence). V dropped 3 bases and J dropped 7 bases, with 11 bases sitting between them. This CDR3 contains 13 residues. The CDR3 DNA reads TGTGCCAGCAGCTTTAGGGGGGTGAATACGCAGTATTTT. Residues: CASSFRGVNTQYF.

The genes are TRBV7-9 and TRBJ1-1; the D is unclear. The CDR3 extends over 13 amino acids. Germline-derived CDR1 and CDR2 are SEHNR and FQNEAQ (reference sequence). Trimming removed 2 bases at V and 0 bases at J, with 4 bases between. The DNA for the CDR3 is TGTGCCAGCAGCTTACACCTGAACACTGAAGCTTTCTTT. Encoded protein: CASSLHLNTEAFF.